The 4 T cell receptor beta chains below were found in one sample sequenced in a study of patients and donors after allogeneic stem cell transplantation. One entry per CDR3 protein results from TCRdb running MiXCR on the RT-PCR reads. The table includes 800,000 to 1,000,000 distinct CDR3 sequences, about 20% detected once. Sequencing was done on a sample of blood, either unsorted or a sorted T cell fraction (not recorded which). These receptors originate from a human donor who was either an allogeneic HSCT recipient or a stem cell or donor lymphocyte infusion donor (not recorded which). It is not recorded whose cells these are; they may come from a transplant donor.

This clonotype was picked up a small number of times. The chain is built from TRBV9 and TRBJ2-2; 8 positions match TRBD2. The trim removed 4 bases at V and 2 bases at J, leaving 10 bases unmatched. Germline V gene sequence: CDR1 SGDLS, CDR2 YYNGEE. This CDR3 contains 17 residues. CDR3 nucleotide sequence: TGTGCCAGCAGCCTCTCGAGACTAGCGCCAAACACCGGGGAGCTGTTTTTT. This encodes CASSLSRLAPNTGELFF.

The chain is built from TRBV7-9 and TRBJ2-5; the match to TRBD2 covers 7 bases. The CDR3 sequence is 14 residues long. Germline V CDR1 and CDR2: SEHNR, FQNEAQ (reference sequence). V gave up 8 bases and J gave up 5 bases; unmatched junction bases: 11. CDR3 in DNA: TGTGCCAGCGTAACACGGGGGGATTCGGAGACCCAGTACTTC. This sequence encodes CASVTRGDSETQYF.

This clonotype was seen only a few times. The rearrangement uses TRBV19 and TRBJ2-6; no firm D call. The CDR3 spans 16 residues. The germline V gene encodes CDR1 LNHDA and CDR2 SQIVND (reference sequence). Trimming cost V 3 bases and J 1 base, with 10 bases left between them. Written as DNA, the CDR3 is TGTGCCAGTAGTATGGGATCGAGGTCTGGGGCCAACGTCCTGACTTTC. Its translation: CASSMGSRSGANVLTF.

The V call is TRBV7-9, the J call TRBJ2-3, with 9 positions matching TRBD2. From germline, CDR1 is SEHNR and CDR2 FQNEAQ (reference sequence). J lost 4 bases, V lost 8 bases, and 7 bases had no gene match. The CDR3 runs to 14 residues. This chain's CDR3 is CASGAGGRSDTQYF. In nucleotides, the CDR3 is TGTGCCAGCGGGGCGGGGGGGCGTTCAGATACGCAGTATTTT.